This T cell receptor (beta chain) was captured by sequencing in a study of T cells after yellow fever vaccination. Overall study findings and caveats: It was the secondary response that reached its peak faster, day 5 versus 15, but it was weaker. In post-booster samples, most primary-vaccination clones reappeared (approximately 96% CD4, 88% CD8).

Production of TCR cDNA was by 5'RACE template switching, which also added a universal primer site and UMIs. From the 5' RACE reads, TCRdb called clonotypes with MiXCR, one entry per CDR3 protein. The data show 620,000 or so distinct CDR3 sequences, roughly 17% seen once. As for this clonotype: The target antigen is unknown.

The CDR3 has 14 amino acids. With 3 bases clipped from V and 9 bases from J, the junction kept 2 bases outside the gene matches. Per germline, CDR1 MGHRA and CDR2 YSYEKL. The sequence derives from a man between 18 and 29 years old who received the YFV17D yellow fever vaccine. The chain uses TRBV4-1 and TRBJ2-1, with TRBD2 matching 13 bases. The sequenced sample was PBMCs, obtained 5 days after the first yellow fever vaccination. The CDR3 DNA reads as TGCGCCAGCAGCCAGGGACTAGCGGGGTTTGAGCAGTTCTTC. Its translation: CASSQGLAGFEQFF.